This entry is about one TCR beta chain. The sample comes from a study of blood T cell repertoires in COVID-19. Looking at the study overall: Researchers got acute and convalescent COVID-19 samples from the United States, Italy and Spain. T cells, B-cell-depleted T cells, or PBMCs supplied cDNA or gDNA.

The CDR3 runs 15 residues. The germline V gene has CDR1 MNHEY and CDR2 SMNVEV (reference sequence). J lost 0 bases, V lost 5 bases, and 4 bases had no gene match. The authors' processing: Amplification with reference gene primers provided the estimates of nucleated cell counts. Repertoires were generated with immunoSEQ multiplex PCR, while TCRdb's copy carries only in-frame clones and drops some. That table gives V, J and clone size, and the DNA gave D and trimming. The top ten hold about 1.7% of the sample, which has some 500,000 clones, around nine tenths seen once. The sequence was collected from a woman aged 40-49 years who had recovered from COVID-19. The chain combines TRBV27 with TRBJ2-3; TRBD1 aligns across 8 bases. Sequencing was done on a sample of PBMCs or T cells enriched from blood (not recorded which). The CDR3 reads CASSGGQGSTDTQYF. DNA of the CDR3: TGTGCCAGCAGTGGAGGACAGGGCAGCACAGATACGCAGTATTTT.